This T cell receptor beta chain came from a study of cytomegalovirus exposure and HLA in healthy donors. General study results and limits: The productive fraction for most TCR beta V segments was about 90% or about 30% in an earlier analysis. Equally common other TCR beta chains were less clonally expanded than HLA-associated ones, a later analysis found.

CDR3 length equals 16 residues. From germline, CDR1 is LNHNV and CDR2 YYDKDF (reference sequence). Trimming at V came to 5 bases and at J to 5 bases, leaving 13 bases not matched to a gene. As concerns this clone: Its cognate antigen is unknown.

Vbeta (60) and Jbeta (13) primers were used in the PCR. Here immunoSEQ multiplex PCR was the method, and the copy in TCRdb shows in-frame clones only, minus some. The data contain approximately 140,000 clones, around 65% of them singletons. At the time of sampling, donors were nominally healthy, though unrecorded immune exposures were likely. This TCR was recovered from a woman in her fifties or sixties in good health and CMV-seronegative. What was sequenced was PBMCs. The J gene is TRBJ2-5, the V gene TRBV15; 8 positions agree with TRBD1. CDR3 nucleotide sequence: TGTGCCACCAGCCAGATAAGCGGCAGGGGGCGGGAGACCCAGTACTTC. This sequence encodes CATSQISGRGRETQYF.